These 26 T cell receptor beta chains share one sample of origin, sequenced in a study of beta chain features in type 1 diabetes. The study reverse transcribed the entire isolated RNA, so it sequenced expressed TCRB transcripts. Clones were sequenced by immunoSEQ multiplex PCR, and TCRdb holds only the in-frame ones, with some missing. The sample has roughly 180,000 clones, around 7.8% seen once. Overall study results and limits: Moderate yet significant TCRB CDR3 shortening was seen in Type 1 diabetes patients in all four CD4+ subsets.

Their antigen targets remain unknown. Input material: central memory CD4+ T cells from blood. These receptors came from a middle-aged woman with type 1 diabetes.

The rearrangement links TRBV7-9 to TRBJ2-3; 7 bases are a match to TRBD2. The CDR3 is made up of 16 amino acids. Germline lookup yields CDR1 SEHNR and CDR2 FQNEAQ (reference sequence). V lost 0 bases, J lost 3 bases, and 6 bases stayed unmatched. In DNA, the CDR3 is TGTGCCAGCAGCTTAGCTTGGGGGGGAGGTACAGATACGCAGTATTTT. Protein sequence: CASSLAWGGGTDTQYF. The entire variable domain, with the rest obtained from reference TRBV7-9 and TRBJ2-3, is as follows: DTGVSQNPRHKITKRGQNVTFRCDPISEHNRLYWYRQTLGQGPEFLTYFQNEAQLEKSRLLSDRFSAERPKGSFSTLEIQRTEQGDSAMYLCASSLAWGGGTDTQYFGPGTRLTVL.

There are many counts of this clone. This chain joins TRBV7-9 and TRBJ2-5; no clear D. Trimming cost V 5 bases and J 5 bases, with 12 bases left between them. Germline loops: CDR1 SEHNR, CDR2 FQNEAQ (reference sequence). The CDR3 has 13 amino acids. The CDR3 protein is CASSLWMRETQYF. The CDR3 DNA reads TGTGCCAGCAGCCTATGGATGAGGGAGACCCAGTACTTC. The full variable domain, with the rest looked up from reference TRBV7-9 and TRBJ2-5, is DTGVSQNPRHKITKRGQNVTFRCDPISEHNRLYWYRQTLGQGPEFLTYFQNEAQLEKSRLLSDRFSAERPKGSFSTLEIQRTEQGDSAMYLCASSLWMRETQYFGPGTRLLVL.

Only a few counts were recorded for this clone. The CDR3 bases are TGTGCCAGCAGTAACGAAGAGATCTATGGCTACACCTTC. It yields the protein CASSNEEIYGYTF. This rearrangement joins TRBV28 to TRBJ1-2; D remains unclear. The length of the CDR3 is 13 residues. Germline V gives CDR1 MDHEN, CDR2 SYDVKM. V was cut by 5 bases and J by 4 bases, with 11 bases left in between.

This clone was found a few times. The chain links TRBV28 to TRBJ2-1; D is perhaps TRBD1 (5 bases). Germline V gene sequence: CDR1 MDHEN, CDR2 SYDVKM. The length of the CDR3 is 12 residues. With 2 bases removed from V and 14 bases from J, the gap between germline ends came to 13 bases. The CDR3 DNA is TGTGCCAGCAGTTTAATCGCAGGGTTAGAGTTCTTC. The encoded protein is CASSLIAGLEFF.

The sample holds a few counts of this clone. The chain joins TRBV5-1 to TRBJ2-6; D remains ambiguous. CDR3 size: 16 residues. Germline V gene data show CDR1 as SGHRS and CDR2 as YFSETQ. Trimming removed 4 bases from V and 4 bases from J, with 15 bases in between. The CDR3 region is CASSADPGSGANVLTF. In DNA, the CDR3 is TGCGCCAGCAGCGCTGACCCAGGTTCCGGGGCCAACGTCCTGACTTTC.

This clone has ten or more counts. The chain has TRBV4-1 and TRBJ1-1; D is unresolved. The ends were cut back, 1 base at V and 0 bases at J, with 6 bases in the middle. This CDR3 contains 14 residues. Germline V gives CDR1 MGHRA, CDR2 YSYEKL. The CDR3, as DNA: TGCGCCAGCAGCCAAGTTCCGTTGAACACTGAAGCTTTCTTT. Translation: CASSQVPLNTEAFF.

This clone occurred a few times. The J gene is TRBJ2-5, the V gene TRBV6-6, with 9 bases aligning to TRBD1. The CDR3 consists of 14 residues. With V trimmed by 2 bases and J by 4 bases, 2 bases remained unmatched. Germline V CDR1 and CDR2: MNHNY, SVGAGI (reference sequence). The CDR3: CASSYADRGETQYF. The CDR3 DNA reads as TGTGCCAGCAGTTACGCGGACAGGGGAGAGACCCAGTACTTC.

The chain couples TRBV4-2 to TRBJ2-1; possibly TRBD2 for D (6 bases). CDR3 length equals 16 residues. CDR1 LGHNA and CDR2 YNFKEQ come from the germline V gene. Trimming pared 0 bases from V and 1 base from J, leaving 10 bases between. The CDR3 loop is CASSQDGGTSYNEQFF. In DNA, the CDR3 is TGTGCCAGCAGCCAAGACGGGGGAACTTCCTACAATGAGCAGTTCTTC.

Only a few counts were recorded for this clone. The chain combines TRBV4-3 with TRBJ1-2; 8 bases match TRBD1. The CDR3 is 16 amino acids. After removal of 0 bases from V and 8 bases from J, the junction contained 11 bases not matched to a gene. The V gene's germline CDR1 is LGHNA and CDR2 YSLEER. The CDR3 DNA is TGCGCCAGCAGCCAAGATCTTTTGACAGGGGCAAGAGGCTACACCTTC. It translates to CASSQDLLTGARGYTF.

This clone appeared many times. The rearrangement joins TRBV29-1 to TRBJ1-1; the D is unclear. The CDR3 is made up of 13 amino acids. The V end was cut by 5 bases, the J end by 3 bases, with 13 bases between. CDR1 SQVTM and CDR2 ANQGSEA come from the germline V gene. In nucleotides, the CDR3 is TGCAGCGTTTCGGGTCGGATGGACACTGAAGCTTTCTTT. Amino acids: CSVSGRMDTEAFF.

This clone appeared many times. The chain is built from TRBV29-1 and TRBJ1-1; possible D gene TRBD1, 5 bases. Germline V lookup: CDR1 SQVTM, CDR2 ANQGSEA. This CDR3 region has 12 residues. Trimming removed 2 bases from V and 2 bases from J, with 6 bases in between. CDR3: CSVERGNTEAFF. CDR3 bases: TGCAGCGTTGAAAGGGGCAACACTGAAGCTTTCTTT.

The chain uses TRBV5-1 and TRBJ1-1; 8 bases match TRBD1. This CDR3 spans 14 amino acids. Looked up from germline, CDR1 is SGHRS and CDR2 is YFSETQ. The junction had 2 bases not matched to a gene; V was cut back by 3 bases and J by 1 base. CDR3 residues: CASSWDRSNTEAFF. The CDR3 DNA reads as TGCGCCAGCAGCTGGGACAGGTCGAACACTGAAGCTTTCTTT.

This clone has more than one count but fewer than ten. The J gene is TRBJ1-1, the V gene TRBV7-2; possibly TRBD1 for D (6 bases). This CDR3 region has 12 residues. The germline V gene has CDR1 SGHTA and CDR2 FQGNSA. V lost 5 bases to trimming and J lost 5 bases, with 9 bases between them. The CDR3, as DNA: TGTGCCAGCAGCCACCAGGGGACTGAAGCTTTCTTT. Amino acids: CASSHQGTEAFF.

Many counts were recorded for this clone. The chain uses TRBV9 and TRBJ1-1, with D possibly being TRBD1 (5 bases). The V end lost 3 bases, the J end lost 1 base, and 10 bases lay between the germline ends. Germline CDR1 is SGDLS and CDR2 is YYNGEE. The CDR3 loop spans 14 amino acids. CDR3 coding DNA: TGTGCCAGCAGCGCGCAGGGATCGAACACTGAAGCTTTCTTT. It codes for CASSAQGSNTEAFF.

This clone has only a few counts. The chain employs TRBV7-9 and TRBJ2-7, with D possibly being TRBD2 (6 bases). V was trimmed by 6 bases and J by 5 bases, leaving 11 bases between them. Germline V gene lookup returns CDR1 SEHNR and CDR2 FQNEAQ (reference sequence). The CDR3 extends over 12 amino acids. The CDR3: CASRSSGDEQYF. The CDR3, as DNA: TGTGCCAGCAGGTCCTCGGGGGACGAGCAGTACTTC.

This clone has a handful of counts. The CDR3 loop is CASSFILGDRTSEAFF. Written as DNA, the CDR3 is TGCGCCAGCAGCTTCATCCTCGGGGACAGGACTTCTGAAGCTTTCTTT. The chain combines TRBV5-1 with TRBJ1-1, with 8 bases fitting TRBD1. CDR3 length equals 16 residues. The germline V gene encodes CDR1 SGHRS and CDR2 YFSETQ. V shed 2 bases, J shed 6 bases, and the junction held 12 bases outside the gene matches.

CDR3 loop: CASSPEGGTYNEQFF. The DNA of the CDR3 is TGTGCCAGCAGCCCCGAGGGGGGGACCTACAATGAGCAGTTCTTC. The chain carries TRBV7-2 and TRBJ2-1, with D possibly TRBD2 on 7 matching bases. V dropped 5 bases and J dropped 2 bases, with 13 bases sitting between them. The CDR3 spans 15 residues. CDR1 SGHTA and CDR2 FQGNSA come from the germline V gene.

The genes are TRBV28 and TRBJ1-1, with unresolved D. Germline V gene data show CDR1 as MDHEN and CDR2 as SYDVKM. The CDR3 runs to 14 residues. V was pared by 5 bases and J by 1 base, with 11 bases between. This CDR3 reads CASSTTGENTEAFF. In DNA, the CDR3 is TGTGCCAGCAGTACGACCGGGGAGAACACTGAAGCTTTCTTT. The full variable domain, its missing parts supplied by reference TRBV28 and TRBJ1-1, is DVKVTQSSRYLVKRTGEKVFLECVQDMDHENMFWYRQDPGLGLRLIYFSYDVKMKEKGDIPEGYSVSREKKERFSLILESASTNQTSMYLCASSTTGENTEAFFGQGTRLTVV.

This chain links TRBV4-3 with TRBJ1-2, with 10 positions matching TRBD1. Germline assignment: CDR1 LGHNA and CDR2 YSLEER. The V gene end was trimmed by 4 bases and the J gene end by 3 bases; junction bases not matched to a gene: 8. The CDR3 runs to 16 residues. The CDR3 DNA is TGCGCCAGCAGCCCAGGGACAGGGGATGGTGACTATGGCTACACCTTC. Translation gives CASSPGTGDGDYGYTF.

This clone has just a few counts. CDR3 bases: TGCAGCGTTGATAAACAGCTTCGGTTCTTC. This translates into CSVDKQLRFF. The rearrangement uses TRBV29-1 and TRBJ2-1; D not resolved. This CDR3 spans 10 amino acids. Germline V gene lookup returns CDR1 SQVTM and CDR2 ANQGSEA. With 3 bases removed from V and 15 bases from J, the gap between germline ends came to 12 bases.

This clone has just a few counts. The chain employs TRBV10-2 and TRBJ2-7, with D maybe TRBD1 (5 bases). CDR3 length: 12 amino acids. Germline V lookup: CDR1 WSHSY, CDR2 SAAADI. V lost 10 bases and J lost 0, with 10 bases in between. The CDR3 region is CATRQSSYEQYF. As DNA, the CDR3 is TGCGCCACCCGACAGAGCTCCTACGAGCAGTACTTC.

The V and J genes are TRBV7-8 and TRBJ2-7; weak D call: TRBD1 (5 bases). Germline CDR1 reads SGHVS; CDR2 reads FQNEAQ. Trimming took off 2 bases at V and 2 bases at J, with 10 bases between the two ends. The CDR3 has 14 residues. The CDR3 sequence is CASSLQGRAYEQYF. CDR3 bases: TGTGCCAGCAGCTTACAGGGTAGAGCCTACGAGCAGTACTTC.

The genes are TRBV6-1 and TRBJ2-1; TRBD1 matches at 10 bases. The CDR3 loop spans 15 amino acids. The trim removed 8 bases at V and 8 bases at J, leaving 12 bases unmatched. Germline CDR1 is MNHNS and CDR2 is SASEGT. In nucleotides, the CDR3 is TGTGCCAGCCGGCGGGGGGACAGGGGAGGAGATGAGCAGTTCTTC. Amino acid sequence: CASRRGDRGGDEQFF.

This chain links TRBV19 with TRBJ1-2; 8 bases map to TRBD1. The germline V gene has CDR1 LNHDA and CDR2 SQIVND (reference sequence). The CDR3 totals 14 residues. In DNA, the CDR3 is TGTGGCTCTACCCAGGACAGGGTGAAGTATGGCTACACCTTC. Translation gives CGSTQDRVKYGYTF. Full variable domain (missing parts from reference TRBV19 and TRBJ1-2): DGGITQSPKYLFRKEGQNVTLSCEQNLNHDAMYWYRQDPGQGLRLIYYSQIVNDFQKGDIAEGYSVSREKKESFPLTVTSAQKNPTAFYLCGSTQDRVKYGYTFGSGTRLTVV.

The DNA for the CDR3 is TGTGCCAGCAGCCTGGACAGGGAAGGTTCACCCCTCCACTTT. This gives the protein CASSLDREGSPLHF. The J gene is TRBJ1-6, the V gene TRBV6-5; 8 bases are shared with TRBD1. This CDR3 spans 14 amino acids. J gave up 9 bases and V 6 bases, and 7 bases lay outside the gene matches. The V gene's germline CDR1 is MNHEY and CDR2 SVGAGI.

There are a few counts of this clone. The chain uses TRBV11-2 and TRBJ2-7, with 7 bases lining up with TRBD2. V lost 4 bases and J lost 0; bases outside the gene matches: 6. The CDR3 is made up of 15 amino acids. CDR1 and CDR2 (germline): SGHAT, FQNNGV. CDR3 DNA sequence: TGTGCCAGCAGCTCTCCGGGCGGGAGCTCCTACGAGCAGTACTTC. Translating gives CASSSPGGSSYEQYF.